This T cell receptor (beta chain) was identified during a study of OX40 agonist ivuxolimab in advanced cancers. Looking at the study overall: Of mixed ages from about 20 to 80 and averaging roughly 64 years, the group was almost 85% male.

This table comes from immunoSEQ multiplex PCR, and its TCRdb copy is limited to in-frame clones, with some not included. The table has around 10,000 clones, about 90% seen once. Germline CDR1 is SGHDT and CDR2 is YYEEEE. The ends were cut back, 0 bases at V and 7 bases at J, with 13 bases in the middle. The CDR3 runs 14 residues. The sample was CD4+ or CD8+ T cells sorted from blood, taken in a trial of the OX40 agonist ivuxolimab. V and J are TRBV5-6 and TRBJ1-1; no clear D. This TCR derives from an adult with an advanced solid tumor such as melanoma, head and neck, liver or kidney cancer. The CDR3, as DNA: TGTGCCAGCAGCTTGGTAAACGTGGGAGGTGAAGCTTTCTTT. It encodes CASSLVNVGGEAFF.